Sequencing of this T cell receptor beta chain was carried out in a study of blood T cell repertoires in COVID-19. Whole-study context: PBMCs, B-cell-depleted T cells, or T cells were the source of the cDNA or gDNA that made up the material.

The repertoire was sequenced with immunoSEQ multiplex PCR; TCRdb's copy has only in-frame clones and lacks some. The repertoire includes about 140,000 clones, around 85% of them detected once, and around 6.5% sits in the top ten. CDR3 length: 14 residues. V was cut by 2 bases and J by 7 bases, with 14 bases left in between. Germline CDR1 reads GTSNPN; CDR2 reads SVGIG (reference sequence). V gene TRBV30 combines with J gene TRBJ1-4; tentative D call: TRBD1 (5 bases). Sample: PBMCs or T cells enriched from blood (not recorded which). The receptor's source is a woman aged 40 to 50 who had recovered from COVID-19. CDR3 nucleotides: TGTGCCTGGAGTCTCGGGGGGGGGATTGAAAAACTGTTTTTT. Translation gives CAWSLGGGIEKLFF.